These 24 T cell receptor beta chains were sequenced from one sample in a study of response to subunit inactivated influenza vaccine. TCRdb used MiXCR to reprocess the RT-PCR reads, holding one entry per CDR3 protein. The profile shows 650,000 or so distinct CDR3 sequences, less than 15% of them singletons. This specimen was PBMCs from blood, taken roughly 2 weeks before vaccination. The source of these receptors is a man aged 50-59 years who received an inactivated influenza vaccine.

The genes are TRBV3-1 and TRBJ1-2; 7 bases agree with TRBD1. Germline V gives CDR1 LGHDT, CDR2 YNNKEL (reference sequence). The CDR3 is made up of 16 amino acids. Germline trimming cut 1 base from V and 8 bases from J; bases unmatched to any gene: 13. The CDR3 nucleotides are TGTGCCAGCAGCCAAGGAGGGGGCTCCGGATTGGGCGGCTACACCTTC. It yields the protein CASSQGGGSGLGGYTF.

The table lists this clonotype with a few counts. The chain couples TRBV12-3 or TRBV12-4 to TRBJ1-6, with 11 bases matching TRBD1. The length of the CDR3 is 21 residues. After removal of 5 bases from V and 9 bases from J, the junction contained 24 bases not matched to a gene. CDR3 bases: TGTGCCAGCAGTCTATCAACCCTAACACCCGGGACAGGGGGTAGGGCTTCACCCCTCCACTTT. Translating it yields CASSLSTLTPGTGGRASPLHF.

The CDR3 here is CASSLVGQGASTGELFF. DNA for the CDR3: TGCGCCAGCAGCTTGGTTGGACAGGGGGCTTCCACCGGGGAGCTGTTTTTT. This sequence joins TRBV5-1 and TRBJ2-2, with 11 positions matching TRBD1. The CDR3 extends over 17 amino acids. The V gene end was trimmed by 0 bases and the J gene end by 4 bases; junction bases not matched to a gene: 5. Germline lookup yields CDR1 SGHRS and CDR2 YFSETQ. Looking up the rest from reference TRBV5-1 and TRBJ2-2 gives the full variable domain: KAGVTQTPRYLIKTRGQQVTLSCSPISGHRSVSWYQQTPGQGLQFLFEYFSETQRNKGNFPGRFSGRQFSNSRSEMNVSTLELGDSALYLCASSLVGQGASTGELFFGEGSRLTVL.

This clonotype appeared a few times. The chain combines TRBV6-2 or TRBV6-3 with TRBJ2-7; unclear D gene. Germline CDR1 MNHEY, CDR2 SVGEGT. V was pared by 2 bases and J by 7 bases, with 15 bases between. CDR3 length equals 14 residues. CDR3 nucleotide sequence: TGTGCCAGCAGTTACGTGGTGATCTCGGAGGAGCAGTACTTC. It codes for CASSYVVISEEQYF.

In its sample, this clonotype was seen a few times. The chain carries TRBV12-3 or TRBV12-4 and TRBJ2-1, with TRBD2 matching 9 bases. After removal of 8 bases from V and 5 bases from J, the junction contained 4 bases not matched to a gene. CDR3 length equals 13 residues. CDR3 nucleotide sequence: TGTGCCAGCGGGACTAGCATCCACAATGAGCAGTTCTTC. This codes for CASGTSIHNEQFF.

The J gene is TRBJ2-6, the V gene TRBV28; 7 bases line up with TRBD1. This CDR3 has 17 amino acids. Germline CDR1 is MDHEN and CDR2 is SYDVKM. J gave up 0 bases and V 5 bases, and 7 bases lay outside the gene matches. This chain's CDR3 is CASSPDRTISGANVLTF. CDR3 DNA: TGTGCCAGCAGTCCGGACAGGACGATCTCTGGGGCCAACGTCCTGACTTTC.

In its sample, this clonotype was seen a few times. The rearrangement links TRBV6-1 to TRBJ2-2, with D perhaps TRBD1 (6 bases). The germline V gene has CDR1 MNHNS and CDR2 SASEGT. V lost 8 bases, J lost 4 bases, and 11 bases lay in between. The CDR3 runs to 13 residues. The DNA for the CDR3 is TGTGCCAGCGGAAGACAGGCCACCGGGGAGCTGTTTTTT. Its protein product is CASGRQATGELFF.

This clonotype was seen only once. The chain carries TRBV29-1 and TRBJ2-3, with D possibly being TRBD1 or TRBD2 (5 bases each). V was trimmed by 6 bases and J by 1 base, leaving 11 bases between them. CDR1 and CDR2 (germline): SQVTM, ANQGSEA. The CDR3 has 13 residues. CDR3 sequence: CSVGRGGTDTQYF. CDR3 in DNA: TGCAGCGTAGGTAGAGGGGGCACAGATACGCAGTATTTT.

The V and J genes are TRBV5-1 and TRBJ2-3, with a tentative D call TRBD1 (6 bases). This CDR3 region has 15 residues. CDR1 and CDR2 from the germline V gene are SGHRS and YFSETQ. V dropped 4 bases and J dropped 2 bases, with 14 bases sitting between them. The CDR3 coding sequence is TGCGCCAGCAGCGAGCGGTACAGGGACACAGATACGCAGTATTTT. Translation gives CASSERYRDTDTQYF.

The chain combines TRBV27 with TRBJ2-7; 9 nucleotides match TRBD1. CDR3 length: 15 residues. Germline V gene lookup returns CDR1 MNHEY and CDR2 SMNVEV (reference sequence). V shed 2 bases, J shed 4 bases, and the junction held 6 bases outside the gene matches. CDR3 region: CASSLTTGGNYEQYF. DNA for the CDR3: TGTGCCAGCAGTTTAACGACAGGGGGGAATTACGAGCAGTACTTC.

The table lists this clonotype with a few counts. The rearrangement uses TRBV5-5 and TRBJ2-7, with 9 bases fitting TRBD1. V lost 4 bases to trimming and J lost 3 bases; unmatched junction nucleotides: 11. The CDR3 covers 16 residues. The germline V gene encodes CDR1 SGHKS and CDR2 YYEKEE (reference sequence). CDR3 sequence reads: CASSRDPGQGVYEQYF. The CDR3 DNA is TGTGCCAGCAGCCGGGACCCGGGACAGGGAGTCTACGAGCAGTACTTC.

V and J are TRBV2 and TRBJ2-5; D is ambiguous. Trimming stripped 3 bases from V and 7 bases from J, with 6 bases between. The germline V gene has CDR1 SNHLY and CDR2 FYNNEI. The CDR3 length is 11 residues. The CDR3 DNA sequence: TGTGCCAGCAGTGAGTACGGGACCCAGTACTTC. Protein sequence: CASSEYGTQYF. The full variable domain, rest sourced from reference TRBV2 and TRBJ2-5, is EPEVTQTPSHQVTQMGQEVILRCVPISNHLYFYWYRQILGQKVEFLVSFYNNEISEKSEIFDDQFSVERPDGSNFTLKIRSTKLEDSAMYFCASSEYGTQYFGPGTRLLVL.

This rearrangement joins TRBV7-9 to TRBJ2-7, with D perhaps matching TRBD2 (5 bases). Germline-derived CDR1 and CDR2 are SEHNR and FQNEAQ (reference sequence). This CDR3 is built from 12 residues. V shed 6 bases and J shed 3 bases, with 9 bases lying between them. The CDR3 is CASRYEGYEQYF. CDR3 sequence (DNA): TGTGCCAGCAGGTACGAGGGCTACGAGCAGTACTTC.

This clonotype has just a few counts. The rearrangement links TRBV4-2 to TRBJ1-3; D is uncertain. The CDR3 totals 17 residues. Germline CDR1 and CDR2: LGHNA and YNFKEQ. V lost 1 base and J lost 4, with 17 bases in between. CDR3 in amino acids: CASSQVGSLNTGNTIYF. As DNA, the CDR3 is TGTGCCAGCAGCCAAGTGGGCAGCCTTAATACGGGAAACACCATATATTTT.

The gene calls are TRBV10-2 and TRBJ2-7; D may be TRBD2 (6 bases). From germline, CDR1 is WSHSY and CDR2 SAAADI. This CDR3 spans 15 amino acids. V was shortened by 6 bases and J by 0 bases, with 15 bases between the two germline ends. This chain's CDR3 is CASSHSGPSSYEQYF. The CDR3 bases are TGCGCCAGCAGCCATAGCGGTCCTAGCTCCTACGAGCAGTACTTC.

V and J are TRBV7-9 and TRBJ2-1, with D unresolved. Germline V gene sequence: CDR1 SEHNR, CDR2 FQNEAQ (reference sequence). This CDR3 has 13 residues. Trimming pared 0 bases from V and 9 bases from J, leaving 9 bases between. The CDR3 nucleotides are TGTGCCAGCAGCTTAGCTGGGGTTCTTGAGCAGTTCTTC. It encodes CASSLAGVLEQFF.

Many counts were recorded for this clonotype. This chain uses TRBV29-1 with TRBJ1-2; TRBD1 is a possible D gene (6 bases). The CDR3 is made up of 14 amino acids. V was clipped by 7 bases and J by 4 bases, with 19 bases between them. Germline V gene sequence: CDR1 SQVTM, CDR2 ANQGSEA. The DNA of the CDR3 is TGCAGCGCCCTGAGTAACAGGGTACTCTATGGCTACACCTTC. It specifies CSALSNRVLYGYTF.

This clonotype occurred many times. The genes are TRBV27 and TRBJ2-1; D gene unclear. This CDR3 is built from 13 residues. Per the germline V gene, CDR1 is MNHEY and CDR2 is SMNVEV (reference sequence). The V end was cut by 3 bases, the J end by 3 bases, with 6 bases between. CDR3 nucleotide sequence: TGTGCCAGCAGTTTCTCCGTCTACAATGAGCAGTTCTTC. Translation gives CASSFSVYNEQFF.

This clonotype was seen a few times. The chain links TRBV19 to TRBJ2-7; D is undetermined. V was pared by 1 base and J by 3 bases, with 7 bases between. The CDR3 is 13 amino acids. The germline V gene has CDR1 LNHDA and CDR2 SQIVND (reference sequence). CDR3 DNA sequence: TGTGCCAGTAGTATAGTGCTTTTCTACGAGCAGTACTTC. Translation: CASSIVLFYEQYF.

This clonotype was picked up many times. This chain connects TRBV20-1 to TRBJ2-1, with D possibly being TRBD2 (6 bases). The germline V gene has CDR1 DFQATT and CDR2 SNEGSKA (reference sequence). Trimming took 3 bases from V and 4 from J, leaving 16 bases between them. This CDR3 is built from 15 residues. CDR3 loop: CSARRGRANYNEQFF. DNA for the CDR3: TGCAGTGCTAGGCGGGGCAGAGCAAATTACAATGAGCAGTTCTTC.

This clonotype has more than one count but fewer than ten. This chain joins TRBV4-2 and TRBJ2-7; D gene unclear. Deletions cut 2 bases from V and 0 bases from J, with 5 bases between. This CDR3 is built from 13 residues. Germline V gives CDR1 LGHNA, CDR2 YNFKEQ. CDR3 sequence: CASSQQISYEQYF. The CDR3, as DNA: TGTGCCAGCAGCCAACAGATCTCCTACGAGCAGTACTTC.

This clonotype was counted a few times. The chain carries TRBV6-2 or TRBV6-3 and TRBJ2-7, with 7 nucleotides matching TRBD1. The germline gives CDR1 MNHEY, CDR2 SVGEGT. The trim removed 2 bases at V and 5 bases at J, leaving 9 bases unmatched. The CDR3 totals 15 residues. The DNA of the CDR3 is TGTGCCAGCAGTTACGACAGGGCCCCGGGTGACGAGCAGTACTTC. Protein product: CASSYDRAPGDEQYF.

J is TRBJ2-7 and V is TRBV6-2 or TRBV6-3; TRBD2 aligns across 10 bases. This CDR3 spans 16 amino acids. Looked up from germline, CDR1 is MNHEY and CDR2 is SVGEGT. The V segment lost 0 bases and the J segment 2 bases; nucleotides outside the gene matches: 4. The CDR3 region has the DNA TGTGCCAGCAGTTACTCTAGGACTAGCGGCACCTACGAGCAGTACTTC. Translated, it gives CASSYSRTSGTYEQYF.

This clonotype was picked up a small number of times. The V call is TRBV29-1, the J call TRBJ2-5; D unclear. The CDR3 consists of 13 residues. Germline V gives CDR1 SQVTM, CDR2 ANQGSEA. V lost 3 bases, J lost 5 bases, and 13 bases lay in between. CDR3 DNA sequence: TGCAGCGTTGAGGGCGGCTTCGGGGAGACCCAGTACTTC. Protein: CSVEGGFGETQYF.